Listed here is a single TCR beta chain. Its antigen is not identified. The entry originates in a study of response to subunit inactivated influenza vaccine. The germline V and J ends were trimmed by 8 bases and 7 bases, with 14 bases remaining between them. The CDR3 sequence is 13 residues long. One entry per CDR3 protein, called by TCRdb with MiXCR from the RT-PCR reads. This sample has 800,000 or so distinct CDR3 sequences, with over 20% found just once. Findings of the study overall: Few additional T cells are recruited per seasonal influenza vaccination, authors suggested.

The chain employs TRBV12-3 or TRBV12-4 and TRBJ2-2; tentative D call: TRBD2 (6 bases). This sequence was found in a man aged 45-65 years who received an inactivated influenza vaccine. Specimen: PBMCs from blood, collected about 5 days after vaccination. The CDR3, as DNA: TGTGCCAGCCGCGCCGCGGGGCTCGGGGAGCTGTTTTTT. This codes for CASRAAGLGELFF.